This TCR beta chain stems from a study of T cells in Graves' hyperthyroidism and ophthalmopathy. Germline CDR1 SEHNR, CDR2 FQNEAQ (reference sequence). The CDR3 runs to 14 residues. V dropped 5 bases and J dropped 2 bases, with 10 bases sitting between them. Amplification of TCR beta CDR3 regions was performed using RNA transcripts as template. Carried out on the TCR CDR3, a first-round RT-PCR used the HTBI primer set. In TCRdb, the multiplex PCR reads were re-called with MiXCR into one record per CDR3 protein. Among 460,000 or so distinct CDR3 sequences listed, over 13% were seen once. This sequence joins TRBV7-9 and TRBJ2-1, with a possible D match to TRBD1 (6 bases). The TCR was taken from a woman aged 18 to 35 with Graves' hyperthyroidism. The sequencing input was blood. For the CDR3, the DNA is TGTGCCAGCAGCCCCCGGGACACCTACAATGAGCAGTTCTTC. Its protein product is CASSPRDTYNEQFF. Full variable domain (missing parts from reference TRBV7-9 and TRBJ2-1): DTGVSQNPRHKITKRGQNVTFRCDPISEHNRLYWYRQTLGQGPEFLTYFQNEAQLEKSRLLSDRFSAERPKGSFSTLEIQRTEQGDSAMYLCASSPRDTYNEQFFGPGTRLTVL.